This TCR beta chain was sequenced in a study of cytomegalovirus exposure and HLA in healthy donors. Study outcomes and limitations: The classifier, whose performance was assessed in both the original and validation cohorts, reportedly diagnosed cytomegalovirus status with high specificity and sensitivity.

The CDR3 has 13 residues. The germline CDR1 and CDR2 sequences are MNHNY and SVGAGI (reference sequence). V gave up 6 bases and J gave up 7 bases; unmatched junction bases: 6. 13 Jbeta primers and 60 Vbeta primers were used for the PCR. Using immunoSEQ multiplex PCR, the repertoire was profiled, and TCRdb retains in-frame clones only, with some absent. The sample records 150,000 to 200,000 clones, 78% being singletons. Points on this clone: Its antigen is as yet unknown.

The chain links TRBV6-6 to TRBJ2-1; TRBD2 matches at 7 bases. This TCR was recovered from a female donor in good health and CMV-seronegative. Sequenced: PBMCs. DNA of the CDR3: TGTGCCAGCAGGGAGAACGGGGGGAATGAGCAGTTCTTC. Protein product: CASRENGGNEQFF.